Here is one TCR beta chain with its context. This record belongs to a study of technical replicates of blood from a few donors. TCRdb keeps only in-frame clones here, not all; method: immunoSEQ multiplex PCR. This sample has tens of thousands of clones, with roughly 94% found just once. Specimen: T cells isolated from PBMCs. The receptor's source is a human donor in good health.

CDR3 protein: CASSTGTSGYNEQFF. The CDR3 nucleotides read TGTGCCAGCAGTACCGGGACTAGCGGATACAATGAGCAGTTCTTC. The V call is TRBV27, the J call TRBJ2-1, with 11 bases aligning to TRBD2. Losses at the gene ends were 5 bases for V and 4 bases for J; bases not matched to a gene: 4. The CDR3 sequence is 15 residues long. CDR1 is MNHEY and CDR2 is SMNVEV in the germline V gene (reference sequence).